These 13 T cell receptor beta chains came from one sample sequenced in a study of T cells after yellow fever vaccination. Using its own MiXCR run on the 5' RACE reads, TCRdb lists one record per CDR3 protein. Found here are some 500,000 distinct CDR3 sequences, approximately 13% of them singletons; the top ten hold over 13%. Sequences were derived from PBMCs, sampled on the day of the yellow fever booster vaccination. The receptors were gathered from a man in his thirties or forties who received the YFV17D yellow fever vaccine.

The rearrangement links TRBV2 to TRBJ2-2; 10 positions agree with TRBD2. This CDR3 contains 16 residues. Unmatched junction bases numbered 12, after V lost 6 bases and J lost 8 bases. Germline V gives CDR1 SNHLY, CDR2 FYNNEI. The CDR3 bases are TGTGCCAGCAGAGGATGGACTAGCGGTCCTGCGGGGGAGCTGTTTTTT. This gives the protein CASRGWTSGPAGELFF.

The chain employs TRBV18 and TRBJ1-4, with no clear D. Trimming took 3 bases from V and 7 from J, leaving 12 bases between them. The CDR3 is 14 amino acids. CDR1 and CDR2 from the germline V gene are KGHSH and LQKENI. CDR3 bases: TGTGCCAGCTCACCCCCAGGCGCGTTTGAAAAACTGTTTTTT. Encoded protein: CASSPPGAFEKLFF.

This chain links TRBV14 with TRBJ2-3; D gene uncertain. Trimming cost V 4 bases and J 8 bases, with 22 bases left between them. The CDR3 spans 16 residues. Germline-derived CDR1 and CDR2 are SGHDN and FVKESK. The CDR3 loop reads CASSPGPPVLIATQYF. CDR3 DNA sequence: TGTGCCAGCAGCCCCGGCCCTCCTGTTCTAATTGCTACGCAGTATTTT.

This clonotype came up a few times. The rearrangement uses TRBV28 and TRBJ2-7; TRBD2 might be the D (6 bases). Looked up from germline, CDR1 is MDHEN and CDR2 is SYDVKM. The CDR3 runs to 12 residues. Trimming left V 7 bases short and J 4 bases short, with 11 bases between. The CDR3 nucleotides are TGTGCCAGCAACTTGGAGGGTTACGAGCAGTACTTC. It translates to CASNLEGYEQYF.

The chain employs TRBV7-6 and TRBJ2-1, with 9 bases that match TRBD2. CDR3 length equals 16 residues. Germline CDR1 reads SGHVS; CDR2 reads FNYEAQ. With 2 bases clipped from V and 4 bases from J, the junction kept 6 bases outside the gene matches. Here the CDR3 reads CASSLNGAGGYNEQFF. The CDR3 DNA reads as TGTGCCAGCAGCTTAAACGGAGCGGGAGGTTACAATGAGCAGTTCTTC. The variable domain in full, with the rest retrieved from reference TRBV7-6 and TRBJ2-1, is GAGVSQSPRYKVTKRGQDVALRCDPISGHVSLYWYRQALGQGPEFLTYFNYEAQQDKSGLPNDRFSAERPEGSISTLTIQRTEQRDSAMYRCASSLNGAGGYNEQFFGPGTRLTVL.

This clonotype was seen only a few times. This chain uses TRBV7-9 with TRBJ2-7; a weak D match, TRBD1 (6 bases). CDR1 is SEHNR, CDR2 FQNEAQ, per germline (reference sequence). The germline V and J ends were trimmed by 5 bases and 0 bases, with 14 bases remaining between them. The CDR3 length is 15 residues. The CDR3 nucleotides read TGTGCCAGCAGCATAAGCCGGGACAACTCCTACGAGCAGTACTTC. This encodes CASSISRDNSYEQYF.

The V gene is TRBV4-3, the J gene TRBJ2-7; 10 bases are shared with TRBD2. This CDR3 is built from 16 residues. V was clipped by 1 base and J by 6 bases; unmatched bases: 9. CDR1 is LGHNA, CDR2 YSLEER, per germline. The DNA for the CDR3 is TGCGCCAGCAGCCAAGCCCCTAGCGGGAGAAGATCCGAGCAGTACTTC. Its translation: CASSQAPSGRRSEQYF.

This clonotype has only a few counts. The V call is TRBV30, the J call TRBJ2-1; the match to TRBD2 covers 10 bases. The V gene's germline CDR1 is GTSNPN and CDR2 SVGIG (reference sequence). The length of the CDR3 is 18 residues. J lost 2 bases, V lost 2 bases, and 12 bases had no gene match. The CDR3 region is CAWSPRTSGPKTYNEQFF. CDR3 nucleotides: TGTGCCTGGAGTCCCAGGACTAGCGGACCTAAAACCTACAATGAGCAGTTCTTC.

This clonotype was seen only a few times. The genes are TRBV20-1 and TRBJ2-5, with D perhaps TRBD2 (5 bases). With 6 bases removed from V and 9 bases from J, the gap between germline ends came to 17 bases. CDR3 size: 12 residues. Germline lookup yields CDR1 DFQATT and CDR2 SNEGSKA (reference sequence). The CDR3 nucleotides read TGCAGTGCCCATTGGGCGGGTGGACCCCAGTACTTC. Its translation is CSAHWAGGPQYF.

This sequence joins TRBV19 and TRBJ2-1, with D perhaps matching TRBD2 (6 bases). Trimming took off 5 bases at V and 4 bases at J, with 12 bases between the two ends. The CDR3 sequence is 14 residues long. Looked up from germline, CDR1 is LNHDA and CDR2 is SQIVND (reference sequence). The CDR3 DNA reads TGTGCCAGTAGTTGGGACTCAGCTTACAATGAGCAGTTCTTC. It translates to CASSWDSAYNEQFF.

A few counts support this clonotype. The rearrangement uses TRBV12-3 or TRBV12-4 and TRBJ2-4; no firm D call. There are 14 residues in the CDR3. V was pared by 6 bases and J by 0 bases, with 9 bases between. DNA of the CDR3: TGTGCCAGCAGGGATTCTCTAGCCAAAAACATTCAGTACTTC. Amino acids: CASRDSLAKNIQYF.

This CDR3 reads CSARDRTADTQYF. The CDR3 nucleotides read TGCAGTGCTAGAGATAGGACGGCCGATACGCAGTATTTT. V and J are TRBV20-1 and TRBJ2-3; no clear D. Between the trimmed V and J ends, which lost 0 bases and 6 bases, there was a span of 10 bases. CDR1 is DFQATT, CDR2 SNEGSKA, per germline (reference sequence). The CDR3 loop spans 13 amino acids.

The chain is built from TRBV5-1 and TRBJ2-5; TRBD1 matches at 7 bases. CDR1 and CDR2 (germline): SGHRS, YFSETQ. The CDR3 totals 13 residues. With 4 bases clipped from V and 5 bases from J, the junction kept 5 bases outside the gene matches. In DNA form, the CDR3 reads TGCGCCAGCAGCCTGGACAGGCCGGAGACCCAGTACTTC. It specifies CASSLDRPETQYF.